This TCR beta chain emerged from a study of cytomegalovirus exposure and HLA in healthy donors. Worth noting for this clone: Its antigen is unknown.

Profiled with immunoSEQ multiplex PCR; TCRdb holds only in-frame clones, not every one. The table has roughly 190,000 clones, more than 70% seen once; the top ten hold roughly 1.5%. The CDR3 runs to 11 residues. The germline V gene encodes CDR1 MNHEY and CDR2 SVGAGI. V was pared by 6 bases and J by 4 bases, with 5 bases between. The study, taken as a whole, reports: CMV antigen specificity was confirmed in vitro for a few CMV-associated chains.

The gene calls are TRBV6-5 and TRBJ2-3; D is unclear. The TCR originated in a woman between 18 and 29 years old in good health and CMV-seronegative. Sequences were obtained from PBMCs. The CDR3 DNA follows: TGTGCCAGCAGCCAGTCAGATACGCAGTATTTT. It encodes CASSQSDTQYF.